In this sample, the clone carrying this TCR beta chain turned up a few times. This sample stems from a study of technical replicates of blood from a handful of donors. Germline CDR1 and CDR2: MNHNS and SASEGT. V lost 0 bases and J 0 bases, leaving 9 bases between the germline ends. This CDR3 contains 16 residues. The repertoire was sequenced with immunoSEQ multiplex PCR; TCRdb's copy has only in-frame clones and lacks some. The sample has approximately 80,000 clones, over 75% seen once. The gene calls are TRBV6-1 and TRBJ1-3, with no clear D. The receptor was derived from a human donor in good health. Material for sequencing was T cells isolated from PBMCs. The CDR3 coding sequence is TGTGCCAGCAGTGAAGCGTACACAGCCTCTGGAAACACCATATATTTT. This encodes CASSEAYTASGNTIYF.